The T cell receptor beta chain under discussion was sequenced for a study of blood T cell repertoires in COVID-19. Looking at the study overall: Acute and convalescent COVID-19 specimens originated in the United States, Italy and Spain. Sources were T cells, B-cell-depleted T cells, or PBMCs; the material itself was cDNA or gDNA.

The CDR3 extends over 16 amino acids. J gave up 1 base and V 2 bases, and 2 bases lay outside the gene matches. CDR1 and CDR2 (germline): SGHKS, YYEKEE (reference sequence). Participants had their cohort set by participant-reported clinical history. Method: immunoSEQ multiplex PCR; TCRdb's copy keeps in-frame clones and lacks some. The sample has over 250,000 clones; about 86% are singletons. This TCR came from a young man with acute COVID-19. Sequencing was done on a sample of PBMCs or T cells enriched from blood (not recorded which). The V and J genes are TRBV5-5 and TRBJ1-6; 8 bases agree with TRBD1. CDR3 in DNA: TGTGCCAGCAGCTTCCAGGGGGCGTCCTATAATTCACCCCTCCACTTT. Translation: CASSFQGASYNSPLHF.